These 6 T cell receptor beta chains came from one sample sequenced in a study of T cell repertoires in cytomegalovirus infection (dated by TCRdb to the late 2010s). The treatment or condition label of this sample denotes: in vitro stimulation with specific CMV peptide epitopes to enrich CMV-specific T cells. For these receptors, no antigen is known. Instrument on record: Illumina HiSeq 1500. In TCRdb, the public reads were trimmed at Q25 with fastp and aligned with MiXCR, with productive beta chains retained. Entries that share a CDR3 protein sequence are merged under the most common genes and DNA. For this sample the table gives some 220,000 distinct CDR3 sequences, of which 38% were detected only once. Of the sample, 59% is held by the ten largest clones. The sequencing used CD8+ T cells from cultured PBMCs, collected from culture after CMV antigen stimulation. These receptors were collected from a human donor in good health (CMV status not recorded). Some clones in this sample may be carry-over from other donors' samples.

This clonotype was observed a few times. V gene TRBV11-2 combines with J gene TRBJ2-2, with a possible D match to TRBD2 (5 bases). CDR3 length: 16 residues. Germline V CDR1 and CDR2: SGHAT, FQNNGV. Trimming took 2 bases from V and 4 from J, leaving 14 bases between them. The CDR3 loop reads CASSLREVSTTGELFF. The CDR3 DNA follows: TGTGCCAGCAGCTTACGGGAAGTCTCGACCACCGGGGAGCTGTTTTTT.

V gene TRBV28 combines with J gene TRBJ2-7, with TRBD1 as a possible D gene (6 bases). The V gene lost 6 bases and the J gene lost 2 bases, with 11 bases spanning the gap. The CDR3 runs to 13 residues. Germline assignment: CDR1 MDHEN and CDR2 SYDVKM. CDR3 amino acids: CASSYREPYEQYF. In DNA, the CDR3 is TGTGCCAGCAGCTACAGGGAACCCTACGAGCAGTACTTC.

This chain links TRBV19 with TRBJ1-5, with TRBD1 matching over 9 bases. This CDR3 is built from 15 residues. Unmatched junction bases numbered 9, after V lost 5 bases and J lost 7 bases. Germline V gene lookup returns CDR1 LNHDA and CDR2 SQIVND (reference sequence). The CDR3 region is CASSRDREGPQPQHF. In DNA, the CDR3 is TGTGCCAGTAGTCGGGACAGGGAGGGCCCACAGCCCCAGCATTTT.

This clonotype was picked up a small number of times. The chain couples TRBV27 to TRBJ2-7, with a possible D match to TRBD1 (6 bases). V lost 2 bases and J 6 bases, leaving 14 bases between the germline ends. The CDR3 has 14 amino acids. The germline V gene encodes CDR1 MNHEY and CDR2 SMNVEV (reference sequence). The chain's CDR3 is CASSLGGALSEQYF. The DNA for the CDR3 is TGTGCCAGCAGTTTAGGGGGCGCTCTTTCCGAGCAGTACTTC.

V gene TRBV20-1 combines with J gene TRBJ2-7; TRBD2 agrees at 9 bases. CDR3 size: 15 residues. V shed 3 bases, J shed 5 bases, and the junction held 11 bases outside the gene matches. Germline assignment: CDR1 DFQATT and CDR2 SNEGSKA (reference sequence). CDR3 sequence (DNA): TGCAGTGCTAGTGGCTGGTCTAGCGGGATAGACGAGCAGTACTTC. It yields the protein CSASGWSSGIDEQYF.

The chain combines TRBV10-3 with TRBJ2-5; the D is unclear. Trimming left V 2 bases short and J 1 base short, with 5 bases between. The CDR3 has 13 residues. CDR1 and CDR2 from the germline V gene are ENHRY and SYGVKD. CDR3 sequence: CAISEESQETQYF. The CDR3 DNA follows: TGTGCCATCAGTGAGGAATCCCAAGAGACCCAGTACTTC.